These T cell receptor beta chains were read from a single sample in a study of technical replicates of blood from a few donors. Repertoires were generated with immunoSEQ multiplex PCR, while TCRdb's copy carries only in-frame clones and drops some. The repertoire holds approximately 70,000 clones, with about nine tenths as singletons. Material: T cells isolated from PBMCs. All receptors derive from a human donor in good health. Some clones in this sample may be carry-over from other donors' samples. Each CDR3 is given with its conserved first and last residue. Fields, in order: D gene, V gene, clone size, J gene, CDR3 protein, CDR3 DNA. A D gene is named only where the DNA matches it firmly. Where a row states a size, it is once, few, many or the class of an expanded clone; other rows omit it.

>TRBD2|TRBV4-1|-|TRBJ2-7
CASSPNAGGAAYEQYF
TGCGCCAGCAGCCCCAATGCGGGGGGGGCGGCCTACGAGCAGTACTTC
>-|TRBV5-6|-|TRBJ1-2
CASRTHDPRVHGYTF
TGTGCCAGCAGGACCCATGACCCGAGGGTACATGGCTACACCTTC
>TRBD1|TRBV10-2|-|TRBJ1-2
CASSRQGMVDGYTF
TGCGCCAGCAGTCGACAGGGGATGGTTGATGGCTACACCTTC
>-|TRBV7-9|-|TRBJ1-2
CASSSQILTRMGYYGYTF
TGTGCCAGCAGCTCGCAGATTTTAACGAGGATGGGTTACTATGGCTACACCTTC
>TRBD1|TRBV5-1|-|TRBJ1-2
CASSLALGTGYGYTF
TGCGCCAGCAGCTTGGCATTGGGGACAGGCTATGGCTACACCTTC
>TRBD1|TRBV18|-|TRBJ2-1
CASSPLGQGRHNEQFF
TGTGCCAGCTCACCATTAGGACAGGGCCGTCACAATGAGCAGTTCTTC
>-|TRBV11-2|-|TRBJ1-6
CASVEATGFLSPLHF
TGTGCCTCGGTGGAGGCTACAGGGTTTCTCTCACCCCTCCACTTT
>TRBD2|TRBV7-3|-|TRBJ2-3
CASSPKAGGMNTQYF
TGTGCCAGCAGCCCAAAAGCGGGGGGGATGAATACGCAGTATTTT
>TRBD1|TRBV2|-|TRBJ1-4
CASMDRLGEKLFF
TGTGCCAGCATGGACAGGCTCGGAGAAAAACTGTTTTTT
>-|TRBV5-5|-|TRBJ2-3
CASSFGPGAVSDTQYF
-
>-|TRBV5-3|-|TRBJ1-2
CARSLGVATIKRGYTF
TGTGCCAGAAGCTTGGGGGTAGCTACCATTAAGAGAGGCTACACCTTC
>-|TRBV7-9|-|TRBJ2-1
CASTALDKSYNEQFF
TGTGCCAGCACGGCGCTGGACAAATCCTACAATGAGCAGTTCTTC
>TRBD1|TRBV5-1|-|TRBJ2-7
CASSGNWDSYEQYF
TGCGCCAGCAGCGGAAACTGGGACAGCTACGAGCAGTACTTC
>-|TRBV29-1|-|TRBJ2-2
CSVPQGGGVNTGELFF
TGCAGCGTTCCCCAGGGAGGGGGGGTAAACACCGGGGAGCTGTTTTTT
>TRBD2|TRBV6-1|-|TRBJ2-3
CASSQTSGRTDTQYF
TGTGCCAGCAGTCAGACTAGCGGGAGGACAGATACGCAGTATTTT
>TRBD2|TRBV5-4|-|TRBJ2-3
CASSLGGLAGGPDTQYF
TGTGCCAGCAGCTTGGGGGGACTAGCGGGGGGCCCAGATACGCAGTATTTT
>TRBD1|TRBV7-9|-|TRBJ2-3
CATIRTGGSGNTQYF
TGTGCCACAATCCGGACAGGGGGCTCGGGCAATACGCAGTATTTT
>-|TRBV5-1|-|TRBJ1-2
CASSSQPGHNYGYTF
TGCGCCAGCAGCTCCCAACCGGGACACAACTATGGCTACACCTTC
>TRBD2|TRBV10-2|-|TRBJ2-1
CASSDRLAGDYEQFF
TGCGCCAGCAGTGACCGACTAGCGGGAGACTATGAGCAGTTCTTC
>TRBD2|TRBV30|few|TRBJ2-5
CAWRTSGTETQYF
TGTGCCTGGAGGACTAGCGGGACGGAGACCCAGTACTTC
>-|TRBV4-1|-|TRBJ1-2
CASSQRDTDLYGYTF
TGCGCCAGCAGCCAACGGGACACCGACCTATATGGCTACACCTTC
>TRBD2|TRBV11-2|-|TRBJ2-1
CASSPHGGSGGAGEQFF
TGTGCCAGCAGCCCTCACGGGGGAAGCGGGGGGGCAGGTGAGCAGTTCTTC
>TRBD1|TRBV6-6|once|TRBJ1-1
CASSGDRESGTEAFF
TGTGCCAGCAGTGGGGACAGGGAGTCGGGCACTGAAGCTTTCTTT
>-|TRBV7-2|-|TRBJ2-7
CASSLYSLSSYEQYF
TGTGCCAGCAGCTTATATTCTCTGAGCTCCTACGAGCAGTACTTC
>-|TRBV7-9|-|TRBJ2-1
CASSSIGDEQFF
TGTGCCAGCAGCTCGATAGGGGATGAGCAGTTCTTC